Each of the 9 T cell receptor beta chains below was sequenced from the same sample in a study of OX40 agonist ivuxolimab in advanced cancers. The protocol used for the library was the immunoSEQ multiplex PCR assay. The clones in this table, taken by TCRdb from immuneACCESS, are in-frame only. Not every clone is retained; where verified, under half of the shortfall comes from an unresolved V gene, and the cause of the rest is unknown. In all, the sample holds 55,000 to 85,000 clones, and approximately 83% of those were seen once. The biggest ten clones account for around 0.73% of the sample. The starting material was CD4+ or CD8+ T cells sorted from blood, obtained in a trial of the OX40 agonist ivuxolimab. These receptors came from an adult with an advanced solid tumor such as melanoma, head and neck, liver or kidney cancer.

The count of this clone is one. The J gene is TRBJ2-7, the V gene TRBV27; TRBD1 or TRBD2 may be the D gene (6 bases each). Germline CDR1 is MNHEY and CDR2 is SMNVEV (reference sequence). The V gene lost 4 bases and the J gene lost 3 bases, with 10 bases spanning the gap. The CDR3 spans 13 residues. This CDR3 is CASSWGAGYEQYF. CDR3 bases: TGTGCCAGCAGTTGGGGGGCTGGCTACGAGCAGTACTTC.

The chain is built from TRBV11-2 and TRBJ1-2; D is ambiguous. CDR3 length equals 14 residues. V lost 0 bases, J lost 8 bases, and 13 bases lay in between. Germline-derived CDR1 and CDR2 are SGHAT and FQNNGV. This CDR3 is CASSLDLGVEGYTF. The DNA of the CDR3 is TGTGCCAGCAGCTTAGATCTCGGGGTAGAGGGCTACACCTTC.

In this sample, this clone turned up once. The chain joins TRBV7-3 to TRBJ1-1; D possibly corresponds to TRBD1 (5 bases). CDR1 is SGHTA and CDR2 is FQGTGA in the germline V gene. The CDR3 has 15 amino acids. Trimming pared 0 bases from V and 5 bases from J, leaving 13 bases between. The CDR3, as DNA: TGTGCCAGCAGCTTAACGGCGGGGTGGGGGACTGAAGCTTTCTTT. As protein: CASSLTAGWGTEAFF.

The rearrangement joins TRBV11-2 to TRBJ2-5, with 10 positions matching TRBD2. Germline trimming cut 7 bases from V and 4 bases from J; bases unmatched to any gene: 6. The germline gives CDR1 SGHAT, CDR2 FQNNGV. The CDR3 spans 14 residues. CDR3 bases: TGTGCCAGCAACCTAGCGGGAGTTGGAGAGACCCAGTACTTC. Its translation: CASNLAGVGETQYF.

V and J are TRBV19 and TRBJ1-2; no definite D call. This CDR3 has 16 residues. Between the trimmed V and J ends, which lost 6 bases and 3 bases, there was a span of 20 bases. CDR1 and CDR2 (germline): LNHDA, SQIVND (reference sequence). CDR3 sequence reads: CASSLTSGRRHYGYTF. In DNA form, the CDR3 reads TGTGCCAGTAGCCTAACGTCGGGGAGACGGCACTATGGCTACACCTTC.

The V gene is TRBV5-1, the J gene TRBJ1-1; 9 positions agree with TRBD1. There are 13 residues in the CDR3. V lost 0 bases and J lost 6; bases outside the gene matches: 0. Germline CDR1 and CDR2: SGHRS and YFSETQ. The CDR3 nucleotides are TGCGCCAGCAGCTTGGGGGACAGGGCTGAAGCTTTCTTT. Translating gives CASSLGDRAEAFF.

V and J are TRBV4-1 and TRBJ2-1; D is possibly TRBD1 or TRBD2 (6 bases each). The CDR3 totals 16 residues. Germline assignment: CDR1 MGHRA and CDR2 YSYEKL. V dropped 0 bases and J dropped 4 bases, with 13 bases sitting between them. CDR3 protein: CASSQDWRGVYNEQFF. In DNA, the CDR3 is TGCGCCAGCAGCCAAGATTGGAGGGGGGTATACAATGAGCAGTTCTTC.

This chain joins TRBV9 and TRBJ2-7; TRBD2 matches at 10 bases. This CDR3 is 16 amino acids long. Germline V gene lookup returns CDR1 SGDLS and CDR2 YYNGEE. J lost 5 bases, V lost 0 bases, and 8 bases had no gene match. CDR3 loop: CASSVEGAGGRNEQYF. CDR3 DNA: TGTGCCAGCAGCGTAGAAGGAGCGGGGGGGCGGAACGAGCAGTACTTC.

Points on this clone: A read error may account for a junction end that differs from germline. This chain uses TRBV28 with TRBJ2-7, with 7 bases aligning to TRBD1. The germline V gene encodes CDR1 MDHEN and CDR2 SYDVKM. The CDR3 runs to 14 residues. In DNA form, the CDR3 reads TGTGCCAGCAGCACGCCGGGACAGAGATACGAGCTGTACTTC. It codes for CASSTPGQRYELYF.